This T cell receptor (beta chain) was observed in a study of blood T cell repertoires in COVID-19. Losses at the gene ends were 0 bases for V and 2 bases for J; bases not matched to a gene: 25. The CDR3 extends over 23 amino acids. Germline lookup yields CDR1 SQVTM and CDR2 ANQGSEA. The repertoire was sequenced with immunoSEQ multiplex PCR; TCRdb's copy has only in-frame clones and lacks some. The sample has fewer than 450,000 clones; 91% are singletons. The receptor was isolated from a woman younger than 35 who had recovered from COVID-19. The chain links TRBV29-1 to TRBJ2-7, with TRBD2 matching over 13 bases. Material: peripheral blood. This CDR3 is CSVEEGFVGTAPGLAGVPYEQYV. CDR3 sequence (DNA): TGCAGCGTTGAAGAAGGGTTCGTCGGGACTGCTCCCGGACTAGCGGGAGTACCCTACGAGCAGTACGTC.